This passage covers 8 T cell receptor beta chains from one sample sequenced in a study of T-cell memory formation after mild COVID-19. TCRdb ran MiXCR on the 5' RACE reads and lists one entry per CDR3 protein. The sample holds roughly 200,000 distinct CDR3 sequences, approximately 16% seen once. The sequenced material came from PBMCs or a T cell subset sorted from them (not recorded which). Receptor source: an adult woman who had mild COVID-19 (a few samples of this study predate the infection). Cell type and time point are not known.

This chain joins TRBV12-3 or TRBV12-4 and TRBJ2-7; D possibly matches TRBD1 or TRBD2 (5 bases each). V was pared by 6 bases and J by 11 bases, with 23 bases between. This CDR3 is built from 14 residues. In nucleotides, the CDR3 is TGTGCCAGCAGGATCGGGACGGACAAGGCGAAGAAGTACTTC. This codes for CASRIGTDKAKKYF.

This clonotype was seen a handful of times. V is TRBV3-1 and J is TRBJ2-6, with D unresolved. Germline CDR1 is LGHDT and CDR2 is YNNKEL (reference sequence). V lost 0 bases to trimming and J lost 0 bases, with 6 bases between them. The CDR3 runs 16 residues. The CDR3 protein is CASSQEYLSGANVLTF. CDR3 nucleotide sequence: TGTGCCAGCAGCCAAGAGTATCTCTCTGGGGCCAACGTCCTGACTTTC.

This clonotype has only a few counts. This chain joins TRBV7-9 and TRBJ2-1, with D perhaps matching TRBD1 (6 bases). Trimming removed 4 bases at V and 2 bases at J, with 12 bases between. Looked up from germline, CDR1 is SEHNR and CDR2 is FQNEAQ (reference sequence). This CDR3 comprises 15 residues. The CDR3 coding sequence is TGTGCCAGCAGCTCCGACAGGCTGGCCTACAATGAGCAGTTCTTC. Protein product: CASSSDRLAYNEQFF.

The genes are TRBV7-9 and TRBJ2-1; TRBD2 agrees at 10 bases. This CDR3 comprises 17 residues. J was trimmed by 5 bases and V by 5 bases; bases with no gene match: 12. Germline CDR1 reads SEHNR; CDR2 reads FQNEAQ (reference sequence). In nucleotides, the CDR3 is TGTGCCAGCAGCCCTAATCGACTAGCGGGCTTTCACAATGAGCAGTTCTTC. This gives the protein CASSPNRLAGFHNEQFF.

The chain recombines TRBV6-5 with TRBJ1-1; perhaps TRBD1 as D (6 bases). This CDR3 is 14 amino acids long. Per germline, CDR1 MNHEY and CDR2 SVGAGI. Trimming pared 7 bases from V and 2 bases from J, leaving 14 bases between. The CDR3 DNA reads as TGTGCCAGCAACCTCAACAGGGTAAACACTGAAGCTTTCTTT. Protein product: CASNLNRVNTEAFF.

This clonotype was counted only a few times. The V gene is TRBV20-1, the J gene TRBJ1-5; unclear D gene. This CDR3 has 14 residues. Germline values: CDR1 DFQATT, CDR2 SNEGSKA (reference sequence). V lost 6 bases and J 3 bases, leaving 15 bases between the germline ends. The CDR3 sequence is CSADRGLNNQPQHF. CDR3 nucleotide sequence: TGCAGTGCAGACCGAGGCTTGAACAATCAGCCCCAGCATTTT.

J is TRBJ1-1 and V is TRBV20-1; D uncertain. CDR3 length equals 12 residues. V was cut by 6 bases and J by 4 bases, with 12 bases left in between. The V gene's germline CDR1 is DFQATT and CDR2 SNEGSKA (reference sequence). The CDR3 reads CSARTVLTEAFF. The CDR3 bases are TGCAGTGCCAGGACGGTCCTCACTGAAGCTTTCTTT.

This chain uses TRBV6-5 with TRBJ2-7; D gene unclear. Trimming took off 9 bases at V and 6 bases at J, with 15 bases between the two ends. The CDR3 has 12 amino acids. The germline gives CDR1 MNHEY, CDR2 SVGAGI. CDR3 residues: CASTQTDGEQYF. The CDR3 nucleotides are TGTGCCAGTACTCAGACCGACGGCGAGCAGTACTTC.